The rows below give T cell receptor beta chains drawn from one sample of a study of cytomegalovirus exposure and HLA in healthy donors. Measured with immunoSEQ multiplex PCR; TCRdb has only the in-frame clones, and not every one. The sample lists about 140,000 clones, roughly 66% seen once, with approximately 6.5% in the top ten. Specimen: PBMCs. These receptors were obtained from a woman aged 60 to 75 in good health and CMV-seronegative. CDR3s include the opening cysteine and the closing phenylalanine or tryptophan. Fields, in order: J gene, D gene, clone size, V gene, CDR3 DNA, CDR3 protein. The D gene is left open where the match is weak. Rows give clone size only sometimes, using once, few, many, or a class for an expanded clone.

j_call: TRBJ1-3
d_call: NA
clone_size: NA
v_call: TRBV5-1
cdr3_nt: TGCGCCAGCAGCTTGGCTGGAGATTCCTCTGGAAACACCATATATTTT
cdr3_aa: CASSLAGDSSGNTIYF

j_call: TRBJ2-3
d_call: NA
clone_size: few
v_call: TRBV7-9
cdr3_nt: TGTGCCAGCAGCTTAGTCGGCGGGGGCACAGATACGCAGTATTTT
cdr3_aa: CASSLVGGGTDTQYF

j_call: TRBJ2-3
d_call: TRBD2
clone_size: NA
v_call: TRBV11-2
cdr3_nt: TGTGCCAGCAGCCGGACTAGGAGTACAGATACGCAGTATTTT
cdr3_aa: CASSRTRSTDTQYF

j_call: TRBJ2-7
d_call: TRBD2
clone_size: NA
v_call: TRBV5-1
cdr3_nt: TGCGCCAGCAGCCCAGGGAGGGCGCTATCCTACGAGCAGTACTTC
cdr3_aa: CASSPGRALSYEQYF

j_call: TRBJ2-7
d_call: NA
clone_size: NA
v_call: TRBV4-3
cdr3_nt: TGCGCCAGCAGCCAAGATCCCAACTCCTACGAGCAGTACTTC
cdr3_aa: CASSQDPNSYEQYF

j_call: TRBJ1-2
d_call: TRBD1
clone_size: NA
v_call: TRBV6-1
cdr3_nt: TGTGCCAGCACCCCGGACAGGTCTAACTATGGCTACACCTTC
cdr3_aa: CASTPDRSNYGYTF

j_call: TRBJ2-7
d_call: TRBD2
clone_size: NA
v_call: TRBV19
cdr3_nt: TGTGCCAGTAGTCGAGCGGGAGAACATTCTCACGAGCAGTACTTC
cdr3_aa: CASSRAGEHSHEQYF

j_call: TRBJ2-1
d_call: TRBD1
clone_size: once
v_call: TRBV28
cdr3_nt: TGTGCCAGCAGTTTTTGGACAGGGGGGCAAAACAATGAGCAGTTCTTC
cdr3_aa: CASSFWTGGQNNEQFF

j_call: TRBJ2-7
d_call: NA
clone_size: NA
v_call: TRBV5-1
cdr3_nt: TGCGCCAGCAGCTTGGTCCTACTCCAAAATTCCTACGAGCAGTACTTC
cdr3_aa: CASSLVLLQNSYEQYF

j_call: TRBJ2-3
d_call: TRBD2
clone_size: NA
v_call: TRBV7-8
cdr3_nt: TGTGCCAGCAGCTTAGGGAGACTAGCGGGGGGGCGTGATACGCAGTATTTT
cdr3_aa: CASSLGRLAGGRDTQYF

j_call: TRBJ2-2
d_call: TRBD1
clone_size: once
v_call: TRBV10-3
cdr3_nt: TGTGCCATCAGAGCAGGACAGGGAAACACCGGGGAGCTGTTTTTT
cdr3_aa: CAIRAGQGNTGELFF

j_call: TRBJ2-3
d_call: NA
clone_size: NA
v_call: TRBV7-2
cdr3_nt: TGTGCCAGCAGCTTAGCGGCAGCTTCGAGGGATACGCAGTATTTT
cdr3_aa: CASSLAAASRDTQYF

j_call: TRBJ1-1
d_call: NA
clone_size: NA
v_call: TRBV6-5
cdr3_nt: TGTGCCAGCAGTCCCAAGGCGGGGCTGGGGACTGAAGCTTTCTTT
cdr3_aa: CASSPKAGLGTEAFF

j_call: TRBJ2-1
d_call: TRBD2
clone_size: NA
v_call: TRBV5-1
cdr3_nt: TGCGCCAGCAGCTCCCTTTTAGCGGGAGGGGCTCTGGATGAGCAGTTCTTC
cdr3_aa: CASSSLLAGGALDEQFF

j_call: TRBJ2-1
d_call: TRBD2
clone_size: NA
v_call: TRBV5-1
cdr3_nt: TGCGCCAGCAGCCCTGGTTGGACTAGCGACAATGAGCAGTTCTTC
cdr3_aa: CASSPGWTSDNEQFF

j_call: TRBJ1-5
d_call: NA
clone_size: NA
v_call: TRBV28
cdr3_nt: TGTGCCAGCAGTCCTCAGGTGGGTAGGCAGCCCCAGCATTTT
cdr3_aa: CASSPQVGRQPQHF

j_call: TRBJ2-2
d_call: NA
clone_size: NA
v_call: TRBV21-1
cdr3_nt: TGTGCCAGCAGCACCCCCGGGACAACTCAACCCCCCCACGGGGAGCTGTTTTTT
cdr3_aa: CASSTPGTTQPPHGELFF

j_call: TRBJ2-1
d_call: NA
clone_size: NA
v_call: TRBV19
cdr3_nt: TGTGCCAGTAGCGACGGCACCTCTAGCTCCTACAATGAGCAGTTCTTC
cdr3_aa: CASSDGTSSSYNEQFF

j_call: TRBJ1-1
d_call: TRBD1
clone_size: NA
v_call: TRBV5-1
cdr3_nt: TGCGCCAGCAACCTCCTCGGGCAGGGGGGCGGCAACACTGAAGCTTTCTTT
cdr3_aa: CASNLLGQGGGNTEAFF

j_call: TRBJ2-5
d_call: TRBD2
clone_size: NA
v_call: TRBV9
cdr3_nt: TGTGCCAGCCGCGTAGGCCTAGCGGGAGGGCTCTGGTCCCAGGAGACCCAGTACTTC
cdr3_aa: CASRVGLAGGLWSQETQYF

j_call: TRBJ1-5
d_call: NA
clone_size: NA
v_call: TRBV28
cdr3_nt: TGTGCCAGCACTCGGGTTCTTTTTGGTCAGCCCCAGCATTTT
cdr3_aa: CASTRVLFGQPQHF

j_call: TRBJ2-1
d_call: NA
clone_size: NA
v_call: TRBV5-1
cdr3_nt: TGCGCCAGCAGCTCACAGGGCGTTGAGCAGTTCTTC
cdr3_aa: CASSSQGVEQFF

j_call: TRBJ2-1
d_call: NA
clone_size: few
v_call: TRBV7-9
cdr3_nt: TGTGCCAGCAGCTTAATCAGCGGCTCCTACAATGAGCAGTTCTTC
cdr3_aa: CASSLISGSYNEQFF

j_call: TRBJ1-5
d_call: NA
clone_size: once
v_call: TRBV27
cdr3_nt: TGTGCCAGCAGTTTATACAGGGGCAATCAGCCCCAGCATTTT
cdr3_aa: CASSLYRGNQPQHF

j_call: TRBJ1-2
d_call: TRBD1
clone_size: few
v_call: TRBV10-3
cdr3_nt: TGTGCCATCAGTGACATGGACAGGGGCGTTAACTATGGCTACACCTTC
cdr3_aa: CAISDMDRGVNYGYTF

j_call: TRBJ1-1
d_call: TRBD1
clone_size: NA
v_call: TRBV5-1
cdr3_nt: TGCGCCAGCAGCCCGGGACAGGGGGGCACTGAAGCTTTCTTT
cdr3_aa: CASSPGQGGTEAFF

j_call: TRBJ2-1
d_call: TRBD1
clone_size: NA
v_call: TRBV12-5
cdr3_nt: TGTGCTAGTGAGAACCCGGGACAGGGCTACAATGAGCAGTTCTTC
cdr3_aa: CASENPGQGYNEQFF

j_call: TRBJ2-4
d_call: TRBD2
clone_size: NA
v_call: TRBV19
cdr3_nt: TGTGCCAGTAGAATCGGGGGGGGAGGGCCCGCTAACATTCAGTACTTC
cdr3_aa: CASRIGGGGPANIQYF

j_call: TRBJ1-1
d_call: TRBD1
clone_size: NA
v_call: TRBV5-1
cdr3_nt: TGCGCCAGCAGCCCGGGACAGATGGGCACTGAAGCTTTCTTT
cdr3_aa: CASSPGQMGTEAFF

j_call: TRBJ1-4
d_call: TRBD1
clone_size: NA
v_call: TRBV19
cdr3_nt: TGTGCCAGTAGTTCACAGGGGGGCACGGGTGAAAAACTGTTTTTT
cdr3_aa: CASSSQGGTGEKLFF

j_call: TRBJ1-1
d_call: NA
clone_size: NA
v_call: TRBV6-8
cdr3_nt: TGTGCCAGCATTTTTGAGGGAAACAAGGCCACCGGGGTAATGAACACTGAAGCTTTCTTT
cdr3_aa: CASIFEGNKATGVMNTEAFF

j_call: TRBJ2-3
d_call: NA
clone_size: NA
v_call: TRBV7-2
cdr3_nt: TGTGCCAGCAGCTTAGTGAGTCGGGGGGCCCAAGATACGCAGTATTTT
cdr3_aa: CASSLVSRGAQDTQYF

j_call: TRBJ2-2
d_call: TRBD2
clone_size: NA
v_call: TRBV7-7
cdr3_nt: TGTGCCAGCAGCGATTTAGCGGGAGTCGCCGGGGAGCTGTTTTTT
cdr3_aa: CASSDLAGVAGELFF

j_call: TRBJ2-7
d_call: NA
clone_size: NA
v_call: TRBV18
cdr3_nt: TGTGCCAGCTCACCTCCGAACAGGGTGGCCGAGCAGTACTTC
cdr3_aa: CASSPPNRVAEQYF

j_call: TRBJ1-5
d_call: NA
clone_size: medium-sized
v_call: TRBV19
cdr3_nt: TGTGCCAGTAGTACCCTCCATCAGCCCCAGCATTTT
cdr3_aa: CASSTLHQPQHF

j_call: TRBJ1-2
d_call: NA
clone_size: NA
v_call: TRBV10-3
cdr3_nt: TGTGCCATCAGTGAGACAGTTAATGGCTACACCTTC
cdr3_aa: CAISETVNGYTF

j_call: TRBJ1-6
d_call: NA
clone_size: NA
v_call: TRBV4-3
cdr3_nt: TGCGCCAGCAGCCAAGATCCGGGACTGACAAGTTCACCCCTCCACTTT
cdr3_aa: CASSQDPGLTSSPLHF

j_call: TRBJ2-3
d_call: TRBD2
clone_size: NA
v_call: TRBV4-1
cdr3_nt: TGCGCCAGCAGCCAAACCCCGGGACTAGCGGGAGGGCCGAGAGATACGCAGTATTTT
cdr3_aa: CASSQTPGLAGGPRDTQYF

j_call: TRBJ2-2
d_call: NA
clone_size: NA
v_call: TRBV10-2
cdr3_nt: TGCGCCAGCAGTGTCAAGCAGGGTTGGCGAACCGGGGAGCTGTTTTTT
cdr3_aa: CASSVKQGWRTGELFF

j_call: TRBJ2-1
d_call: NA
clone_size: NA
v_call: TRBV5-1
cdr3_nt: TGCGCCAGCAGCTTCCAGGGGCCCTACAATGAGCAGTTCTTC
cdr3_aa: CASSFQGPYNEQFF

j_call: TRBJ2-7
d_call: TRBD1
clone_size: once
v_call: TRBV7-9
cdr3_nt: TGTGCCAGCAGGGGGACAGAATACGAGCAGTACTTC
cdr3_aa: CASRGTEYEQYF

j_call: TRBJ1-2
d_call: TRBD1
clone_size: few
v_call: TRBV4-1
cdr3_nt: TGCGCCAGCAGGAGACAGGGTGTGGACTATGGCTACACCTTC
cdr3_aa: CASRRQGVDYGYTF